This TCR beta chain stems from a study of T cell repertoires in cytomegalovirus infection. As for the study in general: CMV epitopes used comprised recently identified HLA-C-restricted ones and well-studied HLA-B-restricted ones. Shared public TCR beta signatures pointed to both CMV infection and a matching HLA type.

From the reads, TCRdb called clonotypes with MiXCR, one entry per CDR3 protein. The sample includes approximately 500,000 distinct CDR3 sequences, roughly a third seen only once; the top ten take 15% to 20%. Study conclusions and caveats: HLA-C-restricted CMV clonotypes gave the most frequent clonotype in two of eight donors.

This clonotype has only a few counts. Its antigen is not identified. V lost 5 bases to trimming and J lost 8 bases, with 25 bases between them. Germline V gives CDR1 SGHAT, CDR2 FQNNGV. The CDR3 has 17 residues. The sequences come from cultured PBMCs, collected from culture after CMV antigen stimulation. The clonotype was recovered from a human donor in good health (CMV status not recorded). Some clones in this sample may be carry-over from other donors' samples. The rearrangement joins TRBV11-2 to TRBJ2-4; D is ambiguous. In DNA, the CDR3 is TGTGCCAGCAGCCCGTCGGTGGGCGCACCCTTAGGTGACATTCAGTACTTC. Amino acid sequence: CASSPSVGAPLGDIQYF.